In its sample, the clone carrying this T cell receptor beta chain was seen a few times. The CDR3 is made up of 16 amino acids. V lost 1 base, J lost 3 bases, and 15 bases lay in between. CDR1 is MGHRA and CDR2 is YSYEKL in the germline V gene. This sample stems from a study of blood T cell repertoires in COVID-19. The overall study: Collection of acute and convalescent COVID-19 samples took place in the United States, Italy and Spain. T cells, B-cell-depleted T cells, or PBMCs supplied cDNA or gDNA.

As originally analysed: Nucleated cell number was recorded as an estimate derived from reference gene primer amplification. Assay: immunoSEQ multiplex PCR; the TCRdb copy retains only in-frame clones and omits some. V and J calls and clone size are given by that table; D and trimming were obtained from the DNA. The table shows about 200,000 clones, with 88% occurring only once. The V gene is TRBV4-1, the J gene TRBJ1-2; maybe TRBD1 (6 bases). This sequence originates from a man younger than 30 with active or convalescent COVID-19. Sequenced: peripheral blood. The CDR3 loop reads CASSQVPGEGYYGYTF. CDR3 bases: TGCGCCAGCAGCCAAGTCCCAGGGGAGGGATACTATGGCTACACCTTC.